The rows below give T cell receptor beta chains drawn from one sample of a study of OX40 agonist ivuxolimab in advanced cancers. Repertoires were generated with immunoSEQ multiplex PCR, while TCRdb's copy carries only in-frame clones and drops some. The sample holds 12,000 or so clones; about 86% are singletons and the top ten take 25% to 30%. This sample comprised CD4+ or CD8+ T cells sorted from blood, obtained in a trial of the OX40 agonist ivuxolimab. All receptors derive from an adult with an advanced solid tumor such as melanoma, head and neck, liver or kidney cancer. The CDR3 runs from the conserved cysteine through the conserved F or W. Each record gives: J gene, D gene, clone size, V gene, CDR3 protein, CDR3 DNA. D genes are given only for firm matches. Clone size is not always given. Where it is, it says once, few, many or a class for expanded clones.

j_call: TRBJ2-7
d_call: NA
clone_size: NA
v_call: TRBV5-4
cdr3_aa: CASSLGGAADEQYF
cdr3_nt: TGTGCCAGCAGCTTAGGCGGGGCTGCCGACGAGCAGTACTTC

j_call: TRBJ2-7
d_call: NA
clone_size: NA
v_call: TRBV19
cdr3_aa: CASSVTGPLVDEQYF
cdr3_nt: TGTGCCAGTAGTGTCACAGGGCCCCTCGTGGACGAGCAGTACTTC

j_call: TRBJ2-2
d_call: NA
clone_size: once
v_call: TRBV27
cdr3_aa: CASNPGLNTGELFF
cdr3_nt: TGTGCCAGCAACCCGGGACTTAACACCGGGGAGCTGTTTTTT

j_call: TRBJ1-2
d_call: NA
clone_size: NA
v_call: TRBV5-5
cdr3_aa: CASSGDDYGYTF
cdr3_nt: TGTGCCAGCAGCGGGGACGACTATGGCTACACCTTC

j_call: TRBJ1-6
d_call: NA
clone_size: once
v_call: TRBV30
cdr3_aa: CAWTAVSNSPLHF
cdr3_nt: TGTGCCTGGACGGCGGTGAGTAATTCACCCCTCCACTTT

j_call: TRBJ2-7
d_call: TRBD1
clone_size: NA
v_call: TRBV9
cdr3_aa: CASSVGTGGDYEQYF
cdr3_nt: TGTGCCAGCAGCGTAGGGACAGGGGGAGACTACGAGCAGTACTTC

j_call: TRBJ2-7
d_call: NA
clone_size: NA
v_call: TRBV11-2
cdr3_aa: CASSPTAYEQYF
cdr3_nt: TGTGCCAGCAGCCCTACAGCCTACGAGCAGTACTTC

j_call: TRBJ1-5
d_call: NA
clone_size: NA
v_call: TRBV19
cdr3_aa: CASSRLTPPAGQPQHF
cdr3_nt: TGTGCCAGTAGTAGATTGACACCTCCGGCTGGGCAGCCCCAGCATTTT

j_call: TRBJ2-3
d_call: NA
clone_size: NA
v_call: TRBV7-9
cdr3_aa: CASSFWRQGTDTQYF
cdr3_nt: TGTGCCAGCAGCTTCTGGCGTCAGGGCACAGATACGCAGTATTTT

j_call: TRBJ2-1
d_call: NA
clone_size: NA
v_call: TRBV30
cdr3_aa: CAWIGHYNEQFF
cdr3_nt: TGTGCCTGGATCGGACATTACAATGAGCAGTTCTTC

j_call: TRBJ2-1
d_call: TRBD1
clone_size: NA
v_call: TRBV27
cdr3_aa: CASSWGTGGLSYNEQFF
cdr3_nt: TGTGCCAGCAGTTGGGGGACAGGGGGCCTCTCCTACAATGAGCAGTTCTTC

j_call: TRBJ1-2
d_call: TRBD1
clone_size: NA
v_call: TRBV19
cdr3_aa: CASSPTGNYGYTF
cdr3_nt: TGTGCCAGTAGTCCGACAGGGAACTATGGCTACACCTTC

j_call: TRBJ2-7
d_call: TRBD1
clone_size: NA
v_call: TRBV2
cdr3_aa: CASRVPGQGFEQYF
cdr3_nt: TGTGCCAGCAGAGTTCCGGGACAGGGTTTCGAGCAGTACTTC

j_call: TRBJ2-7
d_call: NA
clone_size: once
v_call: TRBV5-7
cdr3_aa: CASSTAPGEKDEQYF
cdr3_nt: TGTGCCAGCAGCACTGCGCCAGGGGAAAAAGACGAGCAGTACTTC

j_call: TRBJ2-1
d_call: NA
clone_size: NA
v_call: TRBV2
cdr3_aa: CASRTVSYNEQFF
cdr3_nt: TGTGCCAGCAGGACGGTCTCCTACAATGAGCAGTTCTTC